One and the same sample provided the 8 T cell receptor beta chains below, sequenced in a study of blood T cells in healthy people across ages. A sample-barcoded 5' primer and a J-beta primer mix were used in a second PCR of about 7 to 12 cycles. TCRdb re-called the 5' RACE reads through MiXCR, storing one row per CDR3 protein. Of around 1.5 million distinct CDR3 sequences listed, roughly a third were seen once; the top ten hold around 10%. Sequenced sample: blood. These receptors all stem from a woman in her 30s in good health.

V usage is TRBV2 and J usage is TRBJ1-1; TRBD1 agrees at 7 bases. CDR1 and CDR2 (germline): SNHLY, FYNNEI. V lost 6 bases, J lost 2 bases, and 15 bases stayed unmatched. CDR3 length: 17 residues. The CDR3: CASSLGGFRTGNTEAFF. CDR3 DNA sequence: TGTGCCAGCAGCCTCGGGGGGTTTAGGACAGGAAACACTGAAGCTTTCTTT.

On this clonotype itself: A read error may explain this, as a much larger clone is one base away. This chain links TRBV4-1 with TRBJ2-1; 13 bases map to TRBD2. The V and J ends lost 11 bases and 6 bases, in that order; junction bases with no gene match: 10. CDR3 length: 15 amino acids. CDR1 and CDR2 from the germline V gene are MGHRA and YSYEKL. CDR3 sequence reads: CAGGRGTSGTNEQFF. Written as DNA, the CDR3 is TGCGCCGGCGGCAGAGGGACTAGCGGGACCAATGAGCAGTTCTTC.

The rearrangement links TRBV6-6 to TRBJ2-1; 7 bases are a match to TRBD1. The CDR3 length is 15 residues. Unmatched junction bases numbered 12, after V lost 8 bases and J lost 5 bases. Germline assignment: CDR1 MNHNY and CDR2 SVGAGI (reference sequence). CDR3 sequence: CASAASWGTDNEQFF. The CDR3 DNA reads as TGTGCCAGCGCTGCCTCGTGGGGGACAGACAATGAGCAGTTCTTC.

V and J are TRBV7-7 and TRBJ2-7; perhaps TRBD2 as D (7 bases). Judging by the DNA end, TRBJ2-5 fits better; the J call may be wrong. This CDR3 is built from 15 residues. The germline gives CDR1 SSHAT, CDR2 FNYEAQ (reference sequence). The DNA of the CDR3 is TGTGCCAGCAGCTTAGAGTCGGGGGGCGTACAGACCCAGTACTTC. It translates to CASSLESGGVQTQYF.

This chain uses TRBV6-1 with TRBJ2-1; 8 positions match TRBD1. V lost 5 bases, J lost 6 bases, and 6 bases stayed unmatched. The CDR3 extends over 14 amino acids. Germline V CDR1 and CDR2: MNHNS, SASEGT. The CDR3 coding sequence is TGTGCCAGCAGTACAGGACAGGGTACCAATGAGCAGTTCTTC. This sequence encodes CASSTGQGTNEQFF.

There are many counts of this clonotype. The chain employs TRBV9 and TRBJ2-3; D unresolved. Per the germline V gene, CDR1 is SGDLS and CDR2 is YYNGEE. The CDR3 covers 13 residues. V dropped 0 bases and J dropped 1 base, with 3 bases sitting between them. This CDR3 is CASSVGGTDTQYF. The CDR3 nucleotides read TGTGCCAGCAGCGTAGGGGGCACAGATACGCAGTATTTT.

For this clonotype: Being one base from a much bigger clone, this may be a read error. The chain carries TRBV7-2 and TRBJ2-1; no clear D. The closer fit of TRBJ2-7 to the DNA end suggests the J call may be wrong. Germline CDR1 SGHTA, CDR2 FQGNSA. This CDR3 comprises 15 residues. CDR3 residues: CASSSDPSSYNEQYF. DNA of the CDR3: TGTGCCAGCAGCTCTGACCCGAGCTCCTACAATGAGCAGTACTTC.

This chain joins TRBV5-1 and TRBJ1-5; D remains unclear. The CDR3 consists of 15 residues. Deletions cut 4 bases from V and 3 bases from J, with 14 bases between. Germline CDR1 and CDR2: SGHRS and YFSETQ. CDR3: CASSLRGGTNQPQHF. The CDR3 bases are TGCGCCAGCAGCCTGCGAGGCGGAACCAATCAGCCCCAGCATTTT.